This T cell receptor beta chain was identified during a study of blood T cell repertoires in COVID-19 (dated by TCRdb to the early 2020s). In terms of the full investigation: Samples covering the acute and convalescent phases of COVID-19 were provided by collaborators in the United States, Italy and Spain. The prospective study material was composed of cDNA or gDNA derived from T cells, B-cell-depleted T cells, or PBMCs. Deeply sampled blood TCRbeta repertoires from subjects exposed to, actively infected with, or recovered from COVID-19 were included in the dataset. The repertoires were made available in a free public database intended to serve as a resource for research on the immune response to SARS-CoV-2. The samples were drawn from two sources: the first 160 participants of the ongoing ImmuneRACE study, and 1,200 or so subjects contributed by 6 global collaborators. Nearly every sample came with metadata listing a de-identified subject ID, COVID-19 status, age in years and sex. Where HLA class I and class II types were available, the types were taken from metadata supplied by the sample provider, not from assay-based typing.

Trimming takes 1 base from V and 4 bases from J, and the germline ends sit 14 bases apart. Per the germline V gene, SGHRS is the CDR1 and YFSETQ is the CDR2. From the cysteine up to the phenylalanine, the CDR3 has a length of 15 residues. The sequence is cut down to CDR3 DNA, 45 bases in frame from base 1. TCRbeta CDR3 regions were amplified from genomic DNA by means of the immunoSEQ Assay, a bias-controlled multiplex PCR. On the study's bioinformatics: The number of nucleated cells in each sample was estimated by amplification of reference gene primers within the assay. Sequence reads were collapsed and filtered to measure the absolute abundance of every unique TCRbeta CDR3 rearrangement. For each sample, productive Simpson clonality was calculated by taking the square root of Simpson's diversity index across productive rearrangements. TCRdb limited this immuneACCESS table to in-frame rearrangements with V and J called. A share of clones is missing; checked studies link under half to unresolved V genes, and the rest is unexplained. The V and J calls and clone size come from that table; D and trimming were worked out from the DNA. This sample gives 130,000 to 150,000 clones in total; 84% of them show up just once. In total, the top ten clones hold about 9.3% of the sample.

Beyond this particular receptor, the publication reports: How much clinical and demographic metadata was included differed by source and by participant, and the metadata was provided uncurated.

As to this clone: Its cognate antigen has yet to be identified. One base away there is no much larger clone; base qualities are not given.

Each collaborating institution followed its own protocols to collect whole blood in K2EDTA tubes. For TCRbeta analysis, collaborators shipped samples as frozen whole blood, isolated PBMCs, or DNA extracted from either of those sample types. The V gene is TRBV5-1 and the J gene is TRBJ1-2; TRBD1 is perhaps the D gene, given 5 matching bases. The TCR was taken from a woman over 75 in a cohort sampled during active or convalescent COVID-19. Sequences were obtained from peripheral blood. The CDR3 protein sequence reads: CASSLYGGEAYGYTF. Here is the DNA: TGCGCCAGCAGCTTGTACGGGGGGGAGGCCTATGGCTACACCTTC.